This entry lists 8 T cell receptor beta chains sequenced from one sample in a study of blood T cell repertoires in COVID-19. The repertoire was sequenced with immunoSEQ multiplex PCR; TCRdb's copy has only in-frame clones and lacks some. The sample yields under 200,000 clones, roughly 80% seen once. Sequenced input: PBMCs or T cells enriched from blood (not recorded which). The receptors shown here come from a woman between 35 and 50 years old with acute COVID-19.

V is TRBV7-9 and J is TRBJ1-4; D uncertain. The germline V gene has CDR1 SEHNR and CDR2 FQNEAQ (reference sequence). V was pared by 5 bases and J by 3 bases, with 10 bases between. This CDR3 contains 14 residues. The CDR3 region has the DNA TGTGCCAGCAGCCGGGAGAGGGCTAATGAAAAACTGTTTTTT. This sequence encodes CASSRERANEKLFF. The variable domain in full, completed from reference TRBV7-9 and TRBJ1-4, reads DTGVSQNPRHKITKRGQNVTFRCDPISEHNRLYWYRQTLGQGPEFLTYFQNEAQLEKSRLLSDRFSAERPKGSFSTLEIQRTEQGDSAMYLCASSRERANEKLFFGSGTQLSVL.

J is TRBJ1-1 and V is TRBV29-1, with D perhaps TRBD1 (5 bases). This CDR3 is built from 14 residues. Germline V CDR1 and CDR2: SQVTM, ANQGSEA. V was trimmed by 4 bases and J by 0 bases, leaving 12 bases between them. CDR3: CSVGQFTVNTEAFF. In DNA form, the CDR3 reads TGCAGCGTTGGACAGTTCACCGTGAACACTGAAGCTTTCTTT.

This chain uses TRBV18 with TRBJ2-1; TRBD2 is a possible D gene (5 bases). From germline, CDR1 is KGHSH and CDR2 LQKENI. This CDR3 spans 12 amino acids. V dropped 5 bases and J dropped 7 bases, with 9 bases sitting between them. The CDR3 reads CASSAEANEQFF. The CDR3, as DNA: TGTGCCAGCTCAGCGGAGGCAAATGAGCAGTTCTTC. Combining the CDR3 with reference TRBV18 and TRBJ2-1 gives the whole variable domain NAGVMQNPRHLVRRRGQEARLRCSPMKGHSHVYWYRQLPEEGLKFMVYLQKENIIDESGMPKERFSAEFPKEGPSILRIQQVVRGDSAAYFCASSAEANEQFFGPGTRLTVL.

J is TRBJ2-5 and V is TRBV19; 9 bases are a match to TRBD2. After removal of 3 bases from V and 5 bases from J, the junction contained 7 bases not matched to a gene. Looked up from germline, CDR1 is LNHDA and CDR2 is SQIVND (reference sequence). This CDR3 is 15 amino acids long. The CDR3 region has the DNA TGTGCCAGTAGTATTTGGGTGCGGGAGGGGGAGACCCAGTACTTC. It is translated as CASSIWVREGETQYF.

The chain couples TRBV2 to TRBJ2-1; D may be TRBD2 (6 bases). Germline loops: CDR1 SNHLY, CDR2 FYNNEI. The CDR3 length is 16 residues. Trimming took 4 bases from V and 0 from J, leaving 13 bases between them. As DNA, the CDR3 is TGTGCCAGCAGTGTCCTACCCGGGAGCTCCTACAATGAGCAGTTCTTC. Translated: CASSVLPGSSYNEQFF.

The chain employs TRBV27 and TRBJ2-5; 11 bases match TRBD2. The V and J ends lost 4 bases and 5 bases, in that order; junction bases with no gene match: 12. The CDR3 covers 17 residues. Per the germline V gene, CDR1 is MNHEY and CDR2 is SMNVEV (reference sequence). The CDR3 sequence is CASSSASGRLLGETQYF. CDR3 DNA sequence: TGTGCCAGCAGTTCTGCTAGCGGGAGGCTTCTAGGGGAGACCCAGTACTTC.

V gene TRBV7-9 combines with J gene TRBJ1-2, with unresolved D. The V end lost 5 bases, the J end lost 3 bases, and 13 bases lay between the germline ends. The CDR3 extends over 14 amino acids. Germline V gives CDR1 SEHNR, CDR2 FQNEAQ (reference sequence). The CDR3 loop is CASSPADGYYGYTF. In nucleotides, the CDR3 is TGTGCCAGCAGCCCAGCGGACGGATACTATGGCTACACCTTC.

In its sample, this clone was seen once. The V gene is TRBV10-3, the J gene TRBJ1-5; 9 positions agree with TRBD1. The length of the CDR3 is 16 residues. The germline V gene encodes CDR1 ENHRY and CDR2 SYGVKD. Trimming removed 6 bases from V and 0 bases from J; junction bases left unmatched: 6. The CDR3 sequence is CAISEQGASSNQPQHF. The CDR3 DNA is TGTGCCATCAGCGAACAGGGGGCTAGTAGCAATCAGCCCCAGCATTTT.